This T cell receptor beta chain appears in the sequencing data of a study of identical twins. Study-level findings and limits: One should note that invariant MAIT and iNKT cells could partly confound zero-insertion analyses.

TCRdb called the 5' RACE reads again in MiXCR, with one record for every CDR3 protein. The table records roughly 720,000 distinct CDR3 sequences, roughly 20% of them present only once. There are 14 residues in the CDR3. Germline V gene data show CDR1 as LGHDT and CDR2 as YNNKEL (reference sequence). V gave up 3 bases and J gave up 4 bases, with 12 bases separating them. As regards this clonotype: Its antigen is not identified.

This same sample was also taken into another study, of T cells expressing NK-cell markers.

The receptor was derived from a young woman in good health. The chain has TRBV3-1 and TRBJ1-2; possibly TRBD1 for D (5 bases). The sequenced material came from PBMCs. CDR3 region: CASSQRDRSYGYTF. In DNA form, the CDR3 reads TGTGCCAGCAGCCAGCGGGACCGCTCCTATGGCTACACCTTC.